This TCR beta chain came from a study of blood T cell repertoires in COVID-19. As for the study in general: The United States, Italy and Spain supplied acute and convalescent COVID-19 samples.

This CDR3 has 16 amino acids. Germline V lookup: CDR1 LGHDT, CDR2 YNNKEL (reference sequence). Trimming stripped 1 base from V and 3 bases from J, with 13 bases between. As originally analysed: Reference gene primers were amplified, and this amplification served to estimate nucleated cell counts. The data were produced by immunoSEQ multiplex PCR, yet TCRdb's version contains in-frame clones alone and is incomplete. Clone size and V and J calls were adopted from that table, with D and trimming inferred from the DNA. The sample includes a few hundred thousand clones, roughly 90% seen only once; the top ten take 5% to 7%.

The chain links TRBV3-1 (or the pseudogene TRBV3-2) to TRBJ2-4; weak D call: TRBD2 (5 bases). Sequenced material: peripheral blood. This clonotype was sampled from a man between 18 and 29 years old who had recovered from COVID-19. This CDR3 is CASSQVEGRGKNIQYF. CDR3 nucleotides: TGTGCCAGCAGCCAAGTAGAGGGCAGAGGCAAAAACATTCAGTACTTC.